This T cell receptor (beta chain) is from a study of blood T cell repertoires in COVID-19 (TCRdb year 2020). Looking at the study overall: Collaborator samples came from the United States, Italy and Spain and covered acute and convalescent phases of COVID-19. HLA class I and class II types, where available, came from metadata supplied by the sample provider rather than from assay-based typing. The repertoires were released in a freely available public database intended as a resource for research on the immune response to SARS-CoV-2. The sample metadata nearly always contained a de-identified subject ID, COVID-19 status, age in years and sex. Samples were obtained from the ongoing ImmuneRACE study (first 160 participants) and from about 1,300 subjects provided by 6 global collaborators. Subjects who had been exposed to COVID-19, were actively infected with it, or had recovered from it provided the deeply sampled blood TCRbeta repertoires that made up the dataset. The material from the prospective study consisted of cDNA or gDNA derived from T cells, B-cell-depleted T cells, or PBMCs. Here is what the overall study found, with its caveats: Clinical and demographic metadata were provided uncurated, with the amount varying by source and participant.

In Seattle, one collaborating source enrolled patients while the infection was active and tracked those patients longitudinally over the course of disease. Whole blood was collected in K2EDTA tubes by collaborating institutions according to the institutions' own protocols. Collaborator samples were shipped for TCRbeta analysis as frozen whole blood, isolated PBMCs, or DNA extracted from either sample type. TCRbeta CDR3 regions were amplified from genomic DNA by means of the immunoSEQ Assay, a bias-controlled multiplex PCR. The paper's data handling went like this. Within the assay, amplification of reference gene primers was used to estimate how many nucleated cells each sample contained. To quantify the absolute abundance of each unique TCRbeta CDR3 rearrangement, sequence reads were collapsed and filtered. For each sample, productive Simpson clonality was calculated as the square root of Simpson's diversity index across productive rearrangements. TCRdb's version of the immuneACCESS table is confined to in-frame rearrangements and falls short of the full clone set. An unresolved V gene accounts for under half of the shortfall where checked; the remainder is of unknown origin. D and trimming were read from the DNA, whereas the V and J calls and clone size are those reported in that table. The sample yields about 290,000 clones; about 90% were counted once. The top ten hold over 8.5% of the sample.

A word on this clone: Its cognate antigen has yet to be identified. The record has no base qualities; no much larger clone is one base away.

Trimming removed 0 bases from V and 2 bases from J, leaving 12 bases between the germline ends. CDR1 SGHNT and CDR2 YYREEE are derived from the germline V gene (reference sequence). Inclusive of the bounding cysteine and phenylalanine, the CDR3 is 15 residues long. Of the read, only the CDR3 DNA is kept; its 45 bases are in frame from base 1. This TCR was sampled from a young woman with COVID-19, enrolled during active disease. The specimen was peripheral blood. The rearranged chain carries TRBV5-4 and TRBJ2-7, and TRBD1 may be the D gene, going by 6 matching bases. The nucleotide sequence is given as TGTGCCAGCAGCTTGGCCACAGGGAAAGCCTACGAGCAGTACTTC. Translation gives CASSLATGKAYEQYF.